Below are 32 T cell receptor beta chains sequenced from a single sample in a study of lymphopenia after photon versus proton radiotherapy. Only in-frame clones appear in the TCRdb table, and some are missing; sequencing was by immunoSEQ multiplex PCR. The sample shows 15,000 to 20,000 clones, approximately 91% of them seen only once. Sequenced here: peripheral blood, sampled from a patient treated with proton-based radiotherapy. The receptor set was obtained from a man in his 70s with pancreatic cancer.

The CDR3 DNA follows: TGTGCCTGGAGTGTACAGCCAGGTTACAACGAGCAGTACTTC. It yields the protein CAWSVQPGYNEQYF. The genes are TRBV30 and TRBJ2-7; D gene uncertain. The CDR3 extends over 14 amino acids. V dropped 0 bases and J dropped 5 bases, with 14 bases sitting between them. The V gene's germline CDR1 is GTSNPN and CDR2 SVGIG (reference sequence).

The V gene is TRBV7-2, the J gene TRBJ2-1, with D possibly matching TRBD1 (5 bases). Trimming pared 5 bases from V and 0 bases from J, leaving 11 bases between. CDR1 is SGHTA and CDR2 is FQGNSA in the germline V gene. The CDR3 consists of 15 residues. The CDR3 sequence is CASSPQGHSYNEQFF. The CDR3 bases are TGTGCCAGCAGCCCTCAGGGCCACTCCTACAATGAGCAGTTCTTC.

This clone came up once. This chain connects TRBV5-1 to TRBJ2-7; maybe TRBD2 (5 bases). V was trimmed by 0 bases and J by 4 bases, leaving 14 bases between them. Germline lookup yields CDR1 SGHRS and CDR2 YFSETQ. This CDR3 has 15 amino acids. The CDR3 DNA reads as TGCGCCAGCAGCTTGGACGGGAACTCCTGGTACGAGCAGTACTTC. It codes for CASSLDGNSWYEQYF.

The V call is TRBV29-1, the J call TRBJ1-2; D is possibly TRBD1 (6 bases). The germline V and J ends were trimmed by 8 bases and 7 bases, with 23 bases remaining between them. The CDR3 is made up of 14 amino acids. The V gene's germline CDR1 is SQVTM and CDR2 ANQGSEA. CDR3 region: CSTGQSRYTGGYTF. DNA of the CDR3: TGCAGCACAGGACAGAGTAGATATACTGGTGGCTACACCTTC.

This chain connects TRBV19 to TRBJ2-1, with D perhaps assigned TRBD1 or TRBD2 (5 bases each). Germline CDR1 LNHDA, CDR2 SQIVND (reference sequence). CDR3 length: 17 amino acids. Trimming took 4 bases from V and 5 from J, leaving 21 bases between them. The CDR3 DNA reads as TGTGCCAGTAGTAGGCTTTTTGAGGGGTGGATAAACAATGAGCAGTTCTTC. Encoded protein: CASSRLFEGWINNEQFF.

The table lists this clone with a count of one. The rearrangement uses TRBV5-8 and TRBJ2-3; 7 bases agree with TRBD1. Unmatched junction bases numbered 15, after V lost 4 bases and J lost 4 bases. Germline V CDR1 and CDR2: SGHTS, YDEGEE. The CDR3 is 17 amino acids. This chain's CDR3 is CASSLGHTGDGSDTQYF. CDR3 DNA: TGTGCCAGCAGCCTGGGGCATACAGGGGATGGGTCAGATACGCAGTATTTT.

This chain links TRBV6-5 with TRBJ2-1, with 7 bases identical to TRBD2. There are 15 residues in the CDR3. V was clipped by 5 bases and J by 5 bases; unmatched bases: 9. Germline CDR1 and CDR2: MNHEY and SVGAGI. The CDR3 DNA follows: TGTGCCAGCAGTGCCAACACTGGGGGGGACAATGAGCAGTTCTTC. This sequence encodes CASSANTGGDNEQFF.

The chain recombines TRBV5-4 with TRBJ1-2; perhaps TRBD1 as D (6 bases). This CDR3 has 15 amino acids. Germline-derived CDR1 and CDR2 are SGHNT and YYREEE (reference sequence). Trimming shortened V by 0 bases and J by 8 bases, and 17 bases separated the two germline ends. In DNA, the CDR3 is TGTGCCAGCAGCTTGGTACAGGGAGTTAGTGGCGGCTACACCTTC. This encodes CASSLVQGVSGGYTF.

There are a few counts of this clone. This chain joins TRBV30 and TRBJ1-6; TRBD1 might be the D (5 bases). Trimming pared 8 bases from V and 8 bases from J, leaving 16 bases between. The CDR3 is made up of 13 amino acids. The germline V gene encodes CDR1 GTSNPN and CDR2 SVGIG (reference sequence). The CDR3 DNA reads TGTGCCGTATTTACAGGAACGTATTCACCCCTCCACTTT. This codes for CAVFTGTYSPLHF.

As DNA, the CDR3 is TGTGCCAGCAGCTTTGAATCGACCCGCGAGACCCAGTACTTC. Protein sequence: CASSFESTRETQYF. This chain connects TRBV5-8 to TRBJ2-5; D unresolved. The CDR3 is 14 amino acids. In germline, CDR1 is SGHTS, CDR2 YDEGEE. Trimming stripped 2 bases from V and 5 bases from J, with 13 bases between. The full variable domain, completed using reference TRBV5-8 and TRBJ2-5, is EAGVTQSPTHLIKTRGQQATLRCSPISGHTSVYWYQQALGLGLQFLLWYDEGEERNRGNFPPRFSGRQFPNYSSELNVNALELEDSALYLCASSFESTRETQYFGPGTRLLVL.

Here the CDR3 DNA reads TGCGCCAGCACCACAAGGCTTGGGGGCTATGGCTACACCTTC. It is translated as CASTTRLGGYGYTF. The genes are TRBV5-1 and TRBJ1-2, with D perhaps matching TRBD1 (5 bases). Germline V CDR1 and CDR2: SGHRS, YFSETQ. V was pared by 6 bases and J by 4 bases, with 16 bases between. The length of the CDR3 is 14 residues. Drawing the rest from reference TRBV5-1 and TRBJ1-2, the complete variable domain is KAGVTQTPRYLIKTRGQQVTLSCSPISGHRSVSWYQQTPGQGLQFLFEYFSETQRNKGNFPGRFSGRQFSNSRSEMNVSTLELGDSALYLCASTTRLGGYGYTFGSGTRLTVV.

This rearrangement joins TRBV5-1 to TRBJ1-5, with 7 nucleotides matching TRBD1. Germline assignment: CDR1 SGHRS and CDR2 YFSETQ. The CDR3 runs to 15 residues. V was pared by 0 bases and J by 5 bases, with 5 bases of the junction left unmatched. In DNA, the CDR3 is TGCGCCAGCAGCTTGGAGGGGGCCGGGGATCAGCCCCAGCATTTT. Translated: CASSLEGAGDQPQHF.

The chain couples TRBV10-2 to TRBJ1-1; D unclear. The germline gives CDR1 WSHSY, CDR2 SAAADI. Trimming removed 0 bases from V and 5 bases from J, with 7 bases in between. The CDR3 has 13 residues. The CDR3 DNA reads TGCGCCAGCAGTGAGTCTATGTGGACTGAAGCTTTCTTT. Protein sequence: CASSESMWTEAFF.

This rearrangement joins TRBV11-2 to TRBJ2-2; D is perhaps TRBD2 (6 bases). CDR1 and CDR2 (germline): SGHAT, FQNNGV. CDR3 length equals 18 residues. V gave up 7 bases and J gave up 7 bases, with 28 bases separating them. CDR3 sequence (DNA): TGTGCCAGCACCTCTCCCTCGGGCGGGGCGAGAACCATCGGGGAGCTGTTTTTT. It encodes CASTSPSGGARTIGELFF.

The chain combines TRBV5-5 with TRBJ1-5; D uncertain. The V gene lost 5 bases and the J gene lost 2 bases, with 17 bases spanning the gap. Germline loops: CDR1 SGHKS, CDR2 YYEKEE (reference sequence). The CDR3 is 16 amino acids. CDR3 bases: TGTGCCAGCAGTCCCGGCGGGGTTGGGGGCAATCAGCCCCAGCATTTT. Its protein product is CASSPGGVGGNQPQHF.

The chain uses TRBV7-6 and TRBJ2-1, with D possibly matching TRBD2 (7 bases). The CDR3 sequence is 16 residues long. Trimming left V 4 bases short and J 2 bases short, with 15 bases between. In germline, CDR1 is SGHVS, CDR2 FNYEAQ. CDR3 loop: CASSSTAGGPYNEQFF. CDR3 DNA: TGTGCCAGCAGCTCAACCGCCGGGGGGCCCTACAATGAGCAGTTCTTC.

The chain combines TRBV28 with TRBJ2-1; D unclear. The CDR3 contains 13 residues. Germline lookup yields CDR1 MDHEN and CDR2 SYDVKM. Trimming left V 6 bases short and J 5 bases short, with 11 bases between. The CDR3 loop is CASRIEANNEQFF. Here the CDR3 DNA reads TGTGCCAGCAGGATTGAGGCAAACAATGAGCAGTTCTTC.

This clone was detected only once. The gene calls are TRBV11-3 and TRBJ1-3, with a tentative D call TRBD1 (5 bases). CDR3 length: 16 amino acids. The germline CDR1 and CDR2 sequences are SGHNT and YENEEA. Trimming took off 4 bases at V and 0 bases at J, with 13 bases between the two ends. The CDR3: CASSSRQLTSGNTIYF. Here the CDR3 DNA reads TGTGCCAGCAGCTCAAGACAGCTAACCTCTGGAAACACCATATATTTT. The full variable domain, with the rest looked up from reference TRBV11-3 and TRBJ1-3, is EAGVVQSPRYKIIEKKQPVAFWCNPISGHNTLYWYLQNLGQGPELLIRYENEEAVDDSQLPKDRFSAERLKGVDSTLKIQPAELGDSAVYLCASSSRQLTSGNTIYFGEGSWLTVV.

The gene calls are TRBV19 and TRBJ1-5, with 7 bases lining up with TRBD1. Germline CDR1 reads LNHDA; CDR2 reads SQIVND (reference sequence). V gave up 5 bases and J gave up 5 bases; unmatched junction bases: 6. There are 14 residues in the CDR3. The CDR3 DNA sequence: TGTGCCAGTAGTGGGACAGACAAATATCAGCCCCAGCATTTT. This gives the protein CASSGTDKYQPQHF.

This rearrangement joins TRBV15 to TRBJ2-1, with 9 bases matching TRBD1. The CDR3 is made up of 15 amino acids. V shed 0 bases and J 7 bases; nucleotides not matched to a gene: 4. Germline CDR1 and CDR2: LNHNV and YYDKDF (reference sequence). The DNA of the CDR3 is TGTGCCACCAGCAGAGATACGGGACAGGGAAATGAGCAGTTCTTC. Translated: CATSRDTGQGNEQFF. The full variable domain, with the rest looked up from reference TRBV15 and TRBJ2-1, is DAMVIQNPRYQVTQFGKPVTLSCSQTLNHNVMYWYQQKSSQAPKLLFHYYDKDFNNEADTPDNFQSRRPNTSFCFLDIRSPGLGDTAMYLCATSRDTGQGNEQFFGPGTRLTVL.

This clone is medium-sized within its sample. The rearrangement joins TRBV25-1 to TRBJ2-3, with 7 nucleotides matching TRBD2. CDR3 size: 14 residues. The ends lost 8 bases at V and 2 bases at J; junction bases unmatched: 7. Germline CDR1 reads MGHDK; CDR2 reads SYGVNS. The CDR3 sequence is CASERSGTTDTQYF. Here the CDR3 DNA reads TGTGCCAGCGAGAGAAGCGGGACCACAGATACGCAGTATTTT.

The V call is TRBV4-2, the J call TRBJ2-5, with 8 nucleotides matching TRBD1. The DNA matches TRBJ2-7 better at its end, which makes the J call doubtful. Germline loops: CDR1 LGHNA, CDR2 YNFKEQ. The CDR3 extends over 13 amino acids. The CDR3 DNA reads TGTGCCAGCAGCCACGGACAGGGCCCCGAGCAGTACTTC. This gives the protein CASSHGQGPEQYF.

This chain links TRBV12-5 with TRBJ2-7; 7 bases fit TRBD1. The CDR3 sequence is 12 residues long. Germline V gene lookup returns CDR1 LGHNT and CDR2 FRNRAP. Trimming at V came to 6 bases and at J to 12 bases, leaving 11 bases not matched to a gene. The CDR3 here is CASGDVTGEPYF. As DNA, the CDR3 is TGTGCTAGTGGGGATGTAACAGGGGAACCGTACTTC.

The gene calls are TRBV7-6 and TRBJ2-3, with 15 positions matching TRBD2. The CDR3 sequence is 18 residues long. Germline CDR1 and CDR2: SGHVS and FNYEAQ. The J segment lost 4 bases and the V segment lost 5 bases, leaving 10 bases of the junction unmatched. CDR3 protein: CASSQTGTSGGRADTQYF. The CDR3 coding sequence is TGTGCCAGCAGCCAAACCGGGACTAGCGGGGGGAGGGCAGATACGCAGTATTTT.

The CDR3 loop reads CASSLRLVGLRTDTQYF. The CDR3 DNA sequence: TGTGCCAGCAGCTTAAGGCTAGTGGGGTTGCGCACAGATACGCAGTATTTT. The gene calls are TRBV7-9 and TRBJ2-3, with no clear D. CDR3 size: 17 residues. The V and J ends lost 2 bases and 1 base respectively, with 16 bases between them. The germline V gene encodes CDR1 SEHNR and CDR2 FQNEAQ (reference sequence).

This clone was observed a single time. CDR3 sequence reads: CASSQGPTGIYEQYF. The CDR3 DNA follows: TGCGCCAGCAGCCAAGGGCCCACAGGAATATACGAGCAGTACTTC. This chain joins TRBV4-1 and TRBJ2-7; the D gene is possibly TRBD1 (5 bases). V lost 1 base and J lost 4, with 14 bases in between. Germline CDR1 MGHRA, CDR2 YSYEKL. The CDR3 loop spans 15 amino acids.

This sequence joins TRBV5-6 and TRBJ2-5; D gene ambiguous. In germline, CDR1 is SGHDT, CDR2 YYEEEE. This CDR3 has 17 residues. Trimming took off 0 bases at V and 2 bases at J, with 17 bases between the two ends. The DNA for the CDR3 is TGTGCCAGCAGCTTGGTTGACACCTATGGCGGACAAGAGACCCAGTACTTC. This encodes CASSLVDTYGGQETQYF.

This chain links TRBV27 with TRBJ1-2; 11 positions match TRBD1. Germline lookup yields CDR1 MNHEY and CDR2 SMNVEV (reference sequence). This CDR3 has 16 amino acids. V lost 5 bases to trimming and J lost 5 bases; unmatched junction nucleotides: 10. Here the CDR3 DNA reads TGTGCCAGCAGTCCACCGGGGACAGGGGGGAAGTATGGCTACACCTTC. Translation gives CASSPPGTGGKYGYTF.

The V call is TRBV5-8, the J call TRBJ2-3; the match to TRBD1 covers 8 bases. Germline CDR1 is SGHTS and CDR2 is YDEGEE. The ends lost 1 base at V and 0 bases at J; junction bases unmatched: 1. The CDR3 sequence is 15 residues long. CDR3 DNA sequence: TGTGCCAGCAGCTTGAGGACAGGGAGCACAGATACGCAGTATTTT. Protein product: CASSLRTGSTDTQYF.

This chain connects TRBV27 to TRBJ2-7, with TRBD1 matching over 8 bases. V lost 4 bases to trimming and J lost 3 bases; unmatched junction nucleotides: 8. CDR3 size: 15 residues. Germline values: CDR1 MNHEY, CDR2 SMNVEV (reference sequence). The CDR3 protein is CASSSPGTGNYEQYF. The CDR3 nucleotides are TGTGCCAGCAGTTCCCCGGGGACAGGTAACTACGAGCAGTACTTC.

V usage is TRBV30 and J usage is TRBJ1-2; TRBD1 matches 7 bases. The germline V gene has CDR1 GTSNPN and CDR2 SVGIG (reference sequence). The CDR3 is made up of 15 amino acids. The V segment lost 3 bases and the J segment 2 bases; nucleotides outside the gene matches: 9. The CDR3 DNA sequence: TGTGCCTGGAGCCAAATAAGGGGGCTAAACTATGGCTACACCTTC. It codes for CAWSQIRGLNYGYTF.

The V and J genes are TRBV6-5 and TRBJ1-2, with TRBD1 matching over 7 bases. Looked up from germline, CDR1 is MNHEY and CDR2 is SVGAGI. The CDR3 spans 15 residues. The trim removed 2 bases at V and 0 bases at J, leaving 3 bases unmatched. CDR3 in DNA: TGTGCCAGCAGTTACGGGACAGCAGCTAACTATGGCTACACCTTC. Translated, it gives CASSYGTAANYGYTF.